These 14 T cell receptor beta chains originate from one sample sequenced in a study of identical twins. TCRdb called the 5' RACE reads again in MiXCR, with one record for every CDR3 protein. The sample consists of about 790,000 distinct CDR3 sequences, roughly 18% of them appearing once. This sample was also put to use in a study of T cells expressing NK-cell markers.

Sequences were obtained from PBMCs. All receptors derive from a woman aged 18-29 years in good health.

This clonotype appeared many times. The rearrangement links TRBV5-1 to TRBJ1-1; 8 bases map to TRBD1. V was clipped by 3 bases and J by 2 bases; unmatched bases: 3. There are 14 residues in the CDR3. Germline CDR1 and CDR2: SGHRS and YFSETQ. CDR3 DNA sequence: TGCGCCAGCAGCTCCCAGGGGGCAAACACTGAAGCTTTCTTT. It translates to CASSSQGANTEAFF.

This clonotype appeared a few times. This chain joins TRBV3-1 and TRBJ2-5; D might be TRBD2 (6 bases). The length of the CDR3 is 14 residues. Germline values: CDR1 LGHDT, CDR2 YNNKEL (reference sequence). With 1 base removed from V and 4 bases from J, the gap between germline ends came to 10 bases. The CDR3 DNA is TGTGCCAGCAGCCAAGCCCGGGACTTAGAGACCCAGTACTTC. This codes for CASSQARDLETQYF.

J is TRBJ2-5 and V is TRBV7-2, with a tentative D call TRBD1 (5 bases). The CDR3 contains 13 residues. Germline V gene lookup returns CDR1 SGHTA and CDR2 FQGNSA. V lost 5 bases to trimming and J lost 12 bases, with 19 bases between them. The CDR3 loop reads CASSPNRRDSEYF. The CDR3 DNA reads TGTGCCAGCAGCCCCAATAGGCGAGACAGCGAGTACTTC.

The gene calls are TRBV2 and TRBJ2-2; perhaps TRBD2 as D (5 bases). V dropped 8 bases and J dropped 0 bases, with 13 bases sitting between them. The CDR3 has 15 amino acids. Germline loops: CDR1 SNHLY, CDR2 FYNNEI. The chain's CDR3 is CASRIERSNTGELFF. The CDR3 coding sequence is TGTGCCAGCCGAATCGAGCGGTCGAACACCGGGGAGCTGTTTTTT.

The chain couples TRBV11-2 to TRBJ2-3; maybe TRBD2 (5 bases). The CDR3 consists of 15 residues. V lost 4 bases to trimming and J lost 0 bases, with 11 bases between them. Germline CDR1 is SGHAT and CDR2 is FQNNGV. The CDR3 region is CASSYRRESTDTQYF. The CDR3 region has the DNA TGTGCCAGCAGCTATCGACGGGAAAGCACAGATACGCAGTATTTT.

This clonotype occurred a few times. This rearrangement joins TRBV5-1 to TRBJ1-6; possible D gene TRBD1, 5 bases. The CDR3 length is 13 residues. The germline V gene encodes CDR1 SGHRS and CDR2 YFSETQ. The germline V and J ends were trimmed by 3 bases and 10 bases, with 11 bases remaining between them. The CDR3 is CASSSGGTSPLHF. The CDR3 DNA sequence: TGCGCCAGCAGCTCGGGGGGTACGTCACCCCTCCACTTT.

V and J are TRBV7-2 and TRBJ2-7; no reliable D call. V was pared by 1 base and J by 3 bases, with 10 bases between. This CDR3 is built from 14 residues. Germline CDR1 reads SGHTA; CDR2 reads FQGNSA. CDR3 bases: TGTGCCAGCAGCTTAGGAGTTCTCGACTACGAGCAGTACTTC. It encodes CASSLGVLDYEQYF.

This clonotype was seen many times. CDR3 nucleotide sequence: TGTGCCAGCAGCTTAACAGGGTCCTGGGATTCACCCCTCCACTTT. It codes for CASSLTGSWDSPLHF. The chain combines TRBV7-6 with TRBJ1-6; the D gene is possibly TRBD1 (6 bases). The CDR3 is made up of 15 amino acids. The germline gives CDR1 SGHVS, CDR2 FNYEAQ. Between the trimmed V and J ends, which lost 2 bases and 8 bases, there was a span of 13 bases.

The chain recombines TRBV30 with TRBJ2-1, with TRBD2 matching over 7 bases. Germline CDR1 is GTSNPN and CDR2 is SVGIG (reference sequence). Trimming at V came to 1 base and at J to 8 bases, leaving 5 bases not matched to a gene. This CDR3 region has 13 residues. The CDR3 DNA reads as TGTGCCTGGAGTGAAACTAGCGTGGATGAGCAGTTCTTC. This gives the protein CAWSETSVDEQFF.

V and J are TRBV9 and TRBJ2-4; D is unclear. The V end was cut by 4 bases, the J end by 0 bases, with 14 bases between. This CDR3 spans 16 amino acids. Germline loops: CDR1 SGDLS, CDR2 YYNGEE. The CDR3 bases are TGTGCCAGCAGCAACCGCCAAGACCTAGCCAAAAACATTCAGTACTTC. Protein: CASSNRQDLAKNIQYF.

V usage is TRBV11-1 and J usage is TRBJ2-7, with TRBD2 matching 12 bases. V lost 2 bases, J lost 5 bases, and 13 bases stayed unmatched. The CDR3 is made up of 18 amino acids. Germline V CDR1 and CDR2: SGHAT, FQDESV (reference sequence). The CDR3 nucleotides are TGTGCCAGCAGCTTATCATACCTAGCGGGAGGGCCGGTAAACGAGCAGTACTTC. Its translation is CASSLSYLAGGPVNEQYF.

This clonotype was observed a few times. V is TRBV7-2 and J is TRBJ2-1; TRBD1 is a possible D gene (6 bases). CDR1 SGHTA and CDR2 FQGNSA come from the germline V gene. V lost 3 bases and J 8 bases, leaving 14 bases between the germline ends. The CDR3 extends over 14 amino acids. CDR3 in amino acids: CASSFTRDNYEQFF. The CDR3 nucleotides read TGTGCCAGCAGCTTTACCCGGGACAACTATGAGCAGTTCTTC.

This clonotype was detected a few times. The chain recombines TRBV10-3 with TRBJ2-7, with a possible D match to TRBD1 (5 bases). The CDR3 extends over 13 amino acids. CDR1 is ENHRY and CDR2 is SYGVKD in the germline V gene. Trimming pared 6 bases from V and 2 bases from J, leaving 11 bases between. CDR3 amino acids: CAISWQGTYEQYF. CDR3 DNA sequence: TGTGCCATCAGCTGGCAGGGCACCTACGAGCAGTACTTC.

In this sample, this clonotype turned up a few times. The chain joins TRBV5-1 to TRBJ2-1, with D tentatively TRBD1 or TRBD2 (6 bases each). Germline CDR1 is SGHRS and CDR2 is YFSETQ. The V and J ends lost 3 bases and 4 bases respectively, with 14 bases between them. CDR3 length: 15 residues. The CDR3 DNA is TGCGCCAGCAGCTCCCTGGGGGGCCAATACAATGAGCAGTTCTTC. This sequence encodes CASSSLGGQYNEQFF.